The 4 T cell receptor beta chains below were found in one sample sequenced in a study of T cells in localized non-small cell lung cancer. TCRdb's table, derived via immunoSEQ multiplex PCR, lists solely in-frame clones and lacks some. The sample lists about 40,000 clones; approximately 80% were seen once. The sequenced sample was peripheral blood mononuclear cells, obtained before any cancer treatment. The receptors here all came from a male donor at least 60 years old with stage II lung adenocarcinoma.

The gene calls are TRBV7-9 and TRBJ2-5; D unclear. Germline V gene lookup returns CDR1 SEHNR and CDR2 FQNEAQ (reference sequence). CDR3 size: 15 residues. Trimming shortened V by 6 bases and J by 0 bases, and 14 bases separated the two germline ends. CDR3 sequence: CASSNERTYQETQYF. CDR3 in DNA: TGTGCCAGCAGTAACGAACGGACGTACCAAGAGACCCAGTACTTC.

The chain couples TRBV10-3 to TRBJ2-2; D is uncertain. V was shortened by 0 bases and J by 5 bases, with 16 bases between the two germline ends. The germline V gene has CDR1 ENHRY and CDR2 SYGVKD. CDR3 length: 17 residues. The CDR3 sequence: CAISESGRARVTGELFF. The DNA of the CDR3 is TGTGCCATCAGTGAGTCGGGAAGGGCAAGGGTGACCGGGGAGCTGTTTTTT.

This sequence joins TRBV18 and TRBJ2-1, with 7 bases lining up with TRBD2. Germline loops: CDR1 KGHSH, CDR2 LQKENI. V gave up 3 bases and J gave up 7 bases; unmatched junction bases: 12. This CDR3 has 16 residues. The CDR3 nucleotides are TGTGCCAGCTCACCCGGCTCGGCGGGAGTAATGAATGAGCAGTTCTTC. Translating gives CASSPGSAGVMNEQFF.

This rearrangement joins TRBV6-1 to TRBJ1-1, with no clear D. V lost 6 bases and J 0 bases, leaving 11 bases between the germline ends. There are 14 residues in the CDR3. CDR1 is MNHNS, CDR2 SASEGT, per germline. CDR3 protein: CASSRAPMNTEAFF. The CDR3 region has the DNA TGTGCCAGCAGCCGCGCCCCGATGAACACTGAAGCTTTCTTT.